The rows below give T cell receptor beta chains drawn from one sample of a study of T-cell memory formation after mild COVID-19. TCRdb redid the calling of the 5' RACE reads with MiXCR, one entry per CDR3 protein. The sample lists around 450,000 distinct CDR3 sequences, roughly 26% occurring once. The sample was PBMCs or a T cell subset sorted from them (not recorded which). These receptors were taken from an adult woman who had mild COVID-19 (a few samples of this study predate the infection). Cell type and time point are not known. CDR3s include the opening cysteine and the closing phenylalanine or tryptophan. A D gene is named only where the DNA matches it firmly. The size entry is marked missing in some rows and otherwise reads once, few, many or a size class.

v_gene	j_gene	len	d_gene	abundance	CDR3aa	CDR3nt
TRBV7-2	TRBJ2-3	17	TRBD2	NA	CASSSLLAGGRGDTQYF	TGTGCCAGCAGCTCTTTACTAGCGGGAGGGAGAGGAGATACGCAGTATTTT
TRBV18	TRBJ1-1	13	NA	many	CASSPQMNTEAFF	TGTGCCAGCAGCCCACAGATGAACACTGAAGCTTTCTTT
TRBV7-9	TRBJ2-3	15	NA	NA	CASSLLIGSTDTQYF	TGTGCCAGCAGCTTATTGATAGGAAGCACAGATACGCAGTATTTT
TRBV12-3/TRBV12-4	TRBJ2-3	14	TRBD1	NA	CASRPGQGPDTQYF	TGTGCCAGCAGGCCGGGACAGGGTCCAGATACGCAGTATTTT
TRBV4-2	TRBJ1-4	15	NA	NA	CASSQGGQPNEKLFF	TGTGCCAGCAGCCAAGGAGGACAGCCTAATGAAAAACTGTTTTTT
TRBV12-3/TRBV12-4	TRBJ2-3	15	NA	few	CASSPTRVTTDTQYF	TGTGCCAGCAGCCCAACCAGGGTTACCACAGATACGCAGTATTTT
TRBV7-9	TRBJ1-2	12	NA	few	CASSLGTLGYTF	TGTGCCAGCAGCTTAGGGACACTCGGATACACCTTC
TRBV24-1	TRBJ2-3	16	TRBD2	NA	CATSGLAGGPSDTQYF	TGTGCCACCAGTGGACTAGCGGGAGGGCCTTCAGATACGCAGTATTTT
TRBV12-3/TRBV12-4	TRBJ1-1	16	NA	few	CASSRTPPALNTEAFF	TGTGCCAGCAGCCGCACCCCCCCAGCACTGAACACTGAAGCTTTCTTT
TRBV19	TRBJ1-1	15	NA	NA	CASRTPGGSGAEAFF	TGTGCCAGTAGAACTCCTGGGGGGTCGGGGGCTGAAGCTTTCTTT
TRBV19	TRBJ2-1	16	TRBD2	NA	CASSHLLAGGPDEQFF	TGTGCCAGTAGCCACTTACTAGCGGGGGGGCCCGATGAGCAGTTCTTC
TRBV24-1	TRBJ2-5	16	TRBD2	NA	CATSDVLAGGPETQYF	TGTGCCACCAGTGATGTTCTAGCGGGGGGGCCAGAGACCCAGTACTTC
TRBV5-8	TRBJ1-1	18	TRBD1	few	CASSLGGQWTGPRTEAFF	TGTGCCAGCAGCTTGGGCGGGCAGTGGACAGGGCCGCGGACTGAAGCTTTCTTT
TRBV7-2	TRBJ2-1	15	TRBD1	NA	CASSLWDRGSNEQFF	TGTGCCAGCAGCTTATGGGACAGGGGTAGCAATGAGCAGTTCTTC
TRBV24-1	TRBJ2-3	12	NA	few	CATRGVRDTQYF	TGTGCCACCAGGGGGGTAAGGGATACGCAGTATTTT
TRBV6-1	TRBJ2-7	14	TRBD1	NA	CASSLRTGAYEQYF	TGTGCCAGCAGTCTTCGGACAGGGGCCTACGAGCAGTACTTC
TRBV18	TRBJ2-3	14	NA	few	CASSPLPATDTQYF	TGTGCCAGCTCACCACTCCCGGCCACAGATACGCAGTATTTT
TRBV6-5	TRBJ1-2	13	NA	NA	CASSYAANYGYTF	TGTGCCAGCAGTTATGCAGCGAACTATGGCTACACCTTC
TRBV6-4	TRBJ2-1	16	TRBD1	NA	CASSDSSPGQGPELVF	TGTGCCAGCAGTGACTCCAGCCCAGGACAGGGTCCCGAATTGGTCTTC
TRBV12-3/TRBV12-4	TRBJ2-7	12	NA	NA	CASKLGPYEQYF	TGTGCCAGCAAGTTGGGCCCCTACGAGCAGTACTTC
TRBV7-9	TRBJ2-5	14	NA	few	CASSLRGGKETQYF	TGTGCCAGCAGCTTACGTGGGGGCAAAGAGACCCAGTACTTC
TRBV7-2	TRBJ2-3	14	TRBD2	NA	CASSQTSGRDTQYF	TGTGCCAGCAGCCAAACTAGCGGACGAGATACGCAGTATTTT
TRBV12-3/TRBV12-4	TRBJ2-5	14	NA	few	CASSLQDSQETQYF	TGTGCCAGCAGTCTCCAGGACTCTCAAGAGACCCAGTACTTC
TRBV7-8	TRBJ1-1	20	NA	NA	CASSLGSQGVRVLKNTEAFF	TGTGCCAGCAGCTTAGGCTCCCAAGGGGTGCGAGTTCTTAAGAACACTGAAGCTTTCTTT
TRBV5-1	TRBJ2-7	16	TRBD1	few	CASGGQGAGAYYEQYF	TGCGCCAGCGGGGGACAGGGGGCGGGTGCCTACTACGAGCAGTACTTC
TRBV2	TRBJ1-2	12	NA	few	CASSESDYGYTF	TGTGCCAGCAGTGAATCCGACTATGGCTACACCTTC
TRBV7-7	TRBJ2-5	14	NA	NA	CASSLTVRAETQYF	TGTGCTAGCAGCTTGACTGTCAGGGCAGAGACCCAGTACTTC
TRBV19	TRBJ2-7	16	TRBD1	NA	CASSIDGQEISYEQYF	TGTGCCAGTAGTATAGACGGACAGGAGATCTCCTACGAGCAGTACTTC
TRBV7-3	TRBJ2-1	18	TRBD2	NA	CASSLRRGTSGRGNEQFF	TGTGCCAGCAGCCTGAGGCGCGGGACTAGCGGGAGAGGGAATGAGCAGTTCTTC
TRBV6-6	TRBJ2-1	15	TRBD1	few	CASSYGTGGYDEQFF	TGTGCCAGCAGTTACGGTACAGGGGGATATGATGAGCAGTTCTTC
TRBV9	TRBJ2-1	13	NA	few	CASSVGRYNEQFF	TGTGCCAGCAGCGTAGGGCGCTACAATGAGCAGTTCTTC
TRBV6-4	TRBJ2-3	16	NA	NA	CASSDSAGLGTDTQYF	TGTGCCAGCAGTGACTCAGCAGGGTTAGGTACAGATACGCAGTATTTT
TRBV4-1	TRBJ2-6	14	NA	few	CASSPTPGANVLTF	TGCGCCAGCAGCCCCACCCCTGGGGCCAACGTCCTGACTTTC
TRBV29-1	TRBJ2-1	15	NA	few	CSVEDRPRGVDEQFF	TGCAGCGTTGAAGATCGTCCCAGGGGGGTCGATGAGCAGTTCTTC
TRBV5-4	TRBJ2-3	15	TRBD1	many	CASSSDRVGADTQYF	TGTGCCAGCAGCTCCGACAGGGTCGGGGCAGATACGCAGTATTTT
TRBV6-2/TRBV6-3	TRBJ2-6	18	NA	few	CASSYSIVPGLGANVLTF	TGTGCCAGCAGTTACTCGATCGTTCCGGGGCTCGGGGCCAACGTCCTGACTTTC
TRBV29-1	TRBJ1-1	12	NA	few	CSVDRARGEAFF	TGCAGCGTTGATAGGGCCAGGGGTGAAGCTTTCTTT
TRBV5-1	TRBJ1-2	13	TRBD1	once	CASSGDRVSGYTF	TGCGCCAGCAGCGGGGACAGGGTGTCTGGCTACACCTTC
TRBV15	TRBJ2-5	13	NA	NA	CATSRDHEETQYF	TGTGCCACCAGCAGAGATCATGAGGAGACCCAGTACTTC
TRBV18	TRBJ2-4	14	NA	NA	CASSLTSAKNIQYF	TGTGCCAGCTCACTGACAAGCGCCAAAAACATTCAGTACTTC
TRBV29-1	TRBJ1-5	12	NA	few	CSVLAGNQPQHF	TGCAGCGTCCTGGCGGGGAATCAGCCCCAGCATTTT
TRBV20-1	TRBJ2-1	12	NA	few	CSARGVANEQFF	TGCAGTGCCCGAGGGGTGGCCAATGAGCAGTTCTTC
TRBV18	TRBJ2-2	13	NA	many	CASSPPNTGELFF	TGTGCCAGCAGCCCTCCGAACACCGGGGAGCTGTTTTTT
TRBV6-6	TRBJ2-7	16	TRBD2	NA	CASSSDLTGTSGRQYF	TGTGCCAGCAGTAGCGACCTAACCGGGACTAGCGGGAGGCAGTACTTC
TRBV24-1	TRBJ2-1	17	NA	NA	CATSDPPRGEMENEQFF	TGTGCCACCAGTGATCCCCCAAGGGGCGAGATGGAAAATGAGCAGTTCTTC
TRBV10-3	TRBJ1-5	13	NA	NA	CAISQSQSQPQHF	TGTGCCATCAGCCAGTCGCAATCTCAGCCCCAGCATTTT
TRBV6-1	TRBJ2-4	13	NA	few	CASSGAAKNIQYF	TGTGCCAGCAGTGGGGCGGCCAAAAACATTCAGTACTTC
TRBV5-5	TRBJ1-2	16	NA	NA	CASSLVSGGTNYGYTF	TGTGCCAGCAGCTTGGTATCGGGAGGAACTAACTATGGCTACACCTTC
TRBV5-4	TRBJ2-1	12	NA	NA	CASITDYNEQFF	TGTGCCAGCATTACCGACTACAATGAGCAGTTCTTC
TRBV7-3	TRBJ2-1	14	TRBD2	few	CASGLAGGPSEQFF	TGTGCCAGCGGTTTGGCGGGGGGGCCGAGTGAGCAGTTCTTC
TRBV6-5	TRBJ1-4	11	NA	NA	CASSDWVSLFF	TGTGCCAGCAGCGACTGGGTCTCACTGTTTTTT